This TCR beta chain is drawn from a study of blood T cell repertoires in COVID-19. Recruits, aged roughly 18 to 90 years, lived in 20 to 30 US areas. Trimming removed 6 bases from V and 0 bases from J, with 12 bases in between. The germline V gene has CDR1 SGHTA and CDR2 FQGNSA. CDR3 length: 15 amino acids. This clone was counted once. Original handling: Reference gene primer amplification gave nucleated cell count estimates. The assay was immunoSEQ multiplex PCR, and TCRdb's table has in-frame clones only and misses some. Clonal size and the V and J genes are those of that table, whereas D and trimming came from the DNA. The profile shows roughly 250,000 clones, under 95% of them singletons.

This TCR derives from a woman between 40 and 50 years old with acute COVID-19. The chain links TRBV7-2 to TRBJ1-3; no clear D. The sequencing sample was made of PBMCs or T cells enriched from blood (not recorded which). The CDR3 loop reads CASSSDSLSGNTIYF. The CDR3 nucleotides read TGTGCCAGCAGTTCGGACTCGCTCTCTGGAAACACCATATATTTT. The variable domain in full, with the rest retrieved from reference TRBV7-2 and TRBJ1-3, is GAGVSQSPSNKVTEKGKDVELRCDPISGHTALYWYRQSLGQGLEFLIYFQGNSAPDKSGLPSDRFSAERTGGSVSTLTIQRTQQEDSAVYLCASSSDSLSGNTIYFGEGSWLTVV.